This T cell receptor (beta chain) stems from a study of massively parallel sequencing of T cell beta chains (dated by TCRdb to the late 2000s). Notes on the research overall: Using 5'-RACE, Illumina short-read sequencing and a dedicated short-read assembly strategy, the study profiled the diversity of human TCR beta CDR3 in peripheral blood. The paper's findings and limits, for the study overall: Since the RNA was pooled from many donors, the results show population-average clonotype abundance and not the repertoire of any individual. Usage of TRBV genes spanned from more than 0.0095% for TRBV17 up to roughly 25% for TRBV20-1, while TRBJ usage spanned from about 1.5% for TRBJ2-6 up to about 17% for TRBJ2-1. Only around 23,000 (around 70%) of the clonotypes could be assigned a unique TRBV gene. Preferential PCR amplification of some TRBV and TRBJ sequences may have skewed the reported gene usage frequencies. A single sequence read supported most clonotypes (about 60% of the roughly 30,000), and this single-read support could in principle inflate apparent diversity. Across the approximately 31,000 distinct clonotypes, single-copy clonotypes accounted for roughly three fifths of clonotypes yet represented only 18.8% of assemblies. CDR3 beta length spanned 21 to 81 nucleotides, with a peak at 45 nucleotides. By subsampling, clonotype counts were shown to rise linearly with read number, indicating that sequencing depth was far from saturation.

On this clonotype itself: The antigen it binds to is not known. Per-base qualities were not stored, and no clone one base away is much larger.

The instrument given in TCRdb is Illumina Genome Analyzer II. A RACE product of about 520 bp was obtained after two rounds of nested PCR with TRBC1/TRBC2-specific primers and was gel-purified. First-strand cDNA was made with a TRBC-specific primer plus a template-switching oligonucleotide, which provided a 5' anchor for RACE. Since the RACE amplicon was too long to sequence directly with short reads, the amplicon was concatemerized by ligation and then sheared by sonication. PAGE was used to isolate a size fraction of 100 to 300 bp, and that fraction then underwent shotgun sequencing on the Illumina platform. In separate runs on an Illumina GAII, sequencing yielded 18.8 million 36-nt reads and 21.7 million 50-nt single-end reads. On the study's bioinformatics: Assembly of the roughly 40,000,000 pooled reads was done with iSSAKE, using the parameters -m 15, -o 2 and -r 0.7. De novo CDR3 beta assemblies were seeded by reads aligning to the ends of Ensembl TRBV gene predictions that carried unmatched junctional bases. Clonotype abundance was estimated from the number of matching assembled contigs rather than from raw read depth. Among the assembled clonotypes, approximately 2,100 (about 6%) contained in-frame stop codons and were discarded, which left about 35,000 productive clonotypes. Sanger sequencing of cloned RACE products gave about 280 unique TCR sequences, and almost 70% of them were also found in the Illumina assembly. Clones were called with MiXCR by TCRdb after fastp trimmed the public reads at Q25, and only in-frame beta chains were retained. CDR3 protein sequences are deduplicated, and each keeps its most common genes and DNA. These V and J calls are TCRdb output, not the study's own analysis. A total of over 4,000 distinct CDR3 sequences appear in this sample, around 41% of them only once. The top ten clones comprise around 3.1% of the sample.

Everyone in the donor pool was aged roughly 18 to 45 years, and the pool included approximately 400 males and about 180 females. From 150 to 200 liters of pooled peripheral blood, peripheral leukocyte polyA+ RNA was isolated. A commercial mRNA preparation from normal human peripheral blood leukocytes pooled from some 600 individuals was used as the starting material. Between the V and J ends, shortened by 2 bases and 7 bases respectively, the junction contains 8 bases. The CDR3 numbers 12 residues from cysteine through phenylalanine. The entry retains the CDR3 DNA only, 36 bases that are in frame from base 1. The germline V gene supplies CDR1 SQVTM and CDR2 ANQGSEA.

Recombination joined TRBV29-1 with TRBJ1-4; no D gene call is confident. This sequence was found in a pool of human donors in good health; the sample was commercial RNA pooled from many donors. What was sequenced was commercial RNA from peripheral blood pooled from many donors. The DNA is TGCAGCGTTGAACAGGTCCCTGAAAAACTGTTTTTT. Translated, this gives CSVEQVPEKLFF.